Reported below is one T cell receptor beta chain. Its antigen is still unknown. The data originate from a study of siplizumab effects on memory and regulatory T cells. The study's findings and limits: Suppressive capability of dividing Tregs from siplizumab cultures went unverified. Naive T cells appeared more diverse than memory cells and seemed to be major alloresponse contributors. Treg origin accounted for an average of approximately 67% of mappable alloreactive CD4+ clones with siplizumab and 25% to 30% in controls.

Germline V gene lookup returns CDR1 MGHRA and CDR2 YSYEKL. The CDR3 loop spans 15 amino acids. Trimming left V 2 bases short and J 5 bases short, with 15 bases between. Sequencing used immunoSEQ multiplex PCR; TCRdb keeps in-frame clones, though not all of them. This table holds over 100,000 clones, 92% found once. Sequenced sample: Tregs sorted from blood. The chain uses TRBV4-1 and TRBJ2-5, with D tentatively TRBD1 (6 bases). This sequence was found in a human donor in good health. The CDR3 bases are TGCGCCAGCAGCCAAAATTTACAGGGAAGGGAGACCCAGTACTTC. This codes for CASSQNLQGRETQYF.